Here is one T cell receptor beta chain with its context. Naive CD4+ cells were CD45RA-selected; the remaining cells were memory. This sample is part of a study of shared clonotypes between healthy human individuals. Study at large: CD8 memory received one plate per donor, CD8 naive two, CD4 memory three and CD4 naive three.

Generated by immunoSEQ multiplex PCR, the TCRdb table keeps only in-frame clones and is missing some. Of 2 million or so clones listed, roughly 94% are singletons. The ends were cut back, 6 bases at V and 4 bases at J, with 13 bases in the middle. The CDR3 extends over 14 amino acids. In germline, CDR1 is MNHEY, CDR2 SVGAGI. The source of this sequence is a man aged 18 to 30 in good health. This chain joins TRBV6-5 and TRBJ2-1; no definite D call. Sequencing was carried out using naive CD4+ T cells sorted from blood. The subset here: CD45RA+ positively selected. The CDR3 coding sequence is TGTGCCAGCAGCCGTATGGGCCATTACAATGAGCAGTTCTTC. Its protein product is CASSRMGHYNEQFF.